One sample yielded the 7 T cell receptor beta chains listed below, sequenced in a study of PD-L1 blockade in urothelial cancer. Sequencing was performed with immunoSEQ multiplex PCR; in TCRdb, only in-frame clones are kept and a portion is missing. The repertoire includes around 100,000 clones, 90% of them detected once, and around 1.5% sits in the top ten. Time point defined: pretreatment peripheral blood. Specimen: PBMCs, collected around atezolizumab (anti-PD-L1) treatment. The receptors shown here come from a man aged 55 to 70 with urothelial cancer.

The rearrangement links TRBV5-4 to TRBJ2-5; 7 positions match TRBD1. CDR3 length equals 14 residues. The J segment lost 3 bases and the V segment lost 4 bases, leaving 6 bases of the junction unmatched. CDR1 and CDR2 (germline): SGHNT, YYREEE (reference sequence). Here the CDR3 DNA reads TGTGCCAGCAGCCCAGGGACAGCCAAAGAGACCCAGTACTTC. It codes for CASSPGTAKETQYF. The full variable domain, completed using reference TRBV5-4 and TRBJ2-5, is ETGVTQSPTHLIKTRGQQVTLRCSSQSGHNTVSWYQQALGQGPQFIFQYYREEENGRGNFPPRFSGLQFPNYSSELNVNALELDDSALYLCASSPGTAKETQYFGPGTRLLVL.

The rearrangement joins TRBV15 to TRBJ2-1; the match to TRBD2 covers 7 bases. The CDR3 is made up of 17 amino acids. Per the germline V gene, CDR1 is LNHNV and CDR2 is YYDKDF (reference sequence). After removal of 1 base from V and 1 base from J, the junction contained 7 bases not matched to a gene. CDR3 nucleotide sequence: TGTGCCACCAGCAGAGCCCCGGGCGGGAGTTCCTACAATGAGCAGTTCTTC. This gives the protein CATSRAPGGSSYNEQFF.

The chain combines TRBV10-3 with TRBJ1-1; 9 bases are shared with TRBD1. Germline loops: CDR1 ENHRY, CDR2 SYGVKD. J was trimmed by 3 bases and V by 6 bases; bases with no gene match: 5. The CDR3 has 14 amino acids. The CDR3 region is CAIRDRGGDTEAFF. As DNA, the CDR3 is TGTGCCATCAGGGACAGGGGAGGGGACACTGAAGCTTTCTTT.

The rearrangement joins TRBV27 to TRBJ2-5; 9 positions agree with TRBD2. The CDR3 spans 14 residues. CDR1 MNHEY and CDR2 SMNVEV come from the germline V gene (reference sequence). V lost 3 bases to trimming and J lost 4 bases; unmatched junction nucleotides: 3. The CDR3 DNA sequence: TGTGCCAGCAGTTTTAGCGGGAGAGGAGAGACCCAGTACTTC. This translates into CASSFSGRGETQYF.

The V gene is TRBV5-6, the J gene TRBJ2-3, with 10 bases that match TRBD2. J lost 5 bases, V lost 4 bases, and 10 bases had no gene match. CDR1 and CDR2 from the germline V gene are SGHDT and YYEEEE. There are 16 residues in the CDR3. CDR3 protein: CASSAVLAGERDTQYF. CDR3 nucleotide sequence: TGTGCCAGCAGCGCTGTTCTAGCGGGAGAGAGAGATACGCAGTATTTT. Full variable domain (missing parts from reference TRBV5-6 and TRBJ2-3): DAGVTQSPTHLIKTRGQQVTLRCSPKSGHDTVSWYQQALGQGPQFIFQYYEEEERQRGNFPDRFSGHQFPNYSSELNVNALLLGDSALYLCASSAVLAGERDTQYFGPGTRLTVL.

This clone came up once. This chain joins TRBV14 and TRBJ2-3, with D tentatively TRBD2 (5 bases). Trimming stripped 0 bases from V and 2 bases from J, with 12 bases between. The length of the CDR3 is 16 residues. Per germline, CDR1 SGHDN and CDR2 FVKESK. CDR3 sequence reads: CASSQDYERTTDTQYF. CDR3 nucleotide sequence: TGTGCCAGCAGCCAAGATTACGAGCGGACCACAGATACGCAGTATTTT.

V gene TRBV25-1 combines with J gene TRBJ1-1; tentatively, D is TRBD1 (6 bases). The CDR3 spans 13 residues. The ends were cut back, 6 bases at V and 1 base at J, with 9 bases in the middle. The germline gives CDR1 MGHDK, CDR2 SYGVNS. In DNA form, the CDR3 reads TGTGCCAGCAGGAGGACAGCGAACACTGAAGCTTTCTTT. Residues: CASRRTANTEAFF.